This T cell receptor beta chain derives from a study of control samples from healthy donors and cancer patients (dated by TCRdb to the early 2020s). There are 8 amino acids in the CDR3, from cysteine to phenylalanine inclusive. This entry keeps only the CDR3 DNA: 24 bases, framed from base 1. Between the V and J ends, shortened by 10 bases and 14 bases respectively, the junction contains 11 bases. CDR1 and CDR2 are read off the germline V gene (reference sequence) as MNHEY and SMNVEV. Concerning this clone itself: This receptor's antigen is unknown. Per-base qualities were not stored, and no clone one base away is much larger.

To prepare the library, the immunoSEQ multiplex PCR assay was applied. The immuneACCESS repertoire file appears here via TCRdb, limited to in-frame rearrangements. These files lack a portion of the clones; in checked studies, under half of the deficit traces to unresolved V genes, and the cause of the others is not known. The sample has 54,000 or so clones on record, 95% of them singletons. The biggest ten clones account for 2.4% of the sample. This clonotype was obtained from a man aged 30 to 45 in good health. The rearrangement joined TRBV27 to TRBJ1-2, with the D gene not clear enough to name. The sample consisted of blood. The nucleotides are TGTGCCACCCCGCGGAGAACCTTC. It is translated as CATPRRTF.